The rows below give T cell receptor beta chains drawn from one sample of a study of T cells in narcolepsy. TCRdb's table, derived via immunoSEQ multiplex PCR, lists solely in-frame clones and lacks some. The table has 25,000 to 30,000 clones, around 79% seen once. Sequencing input: memory (CD45RA-) CD4+ T cells from blood. The receptors come from a human donor in good health. Both conserved end residues are part of each CDR3. The order of the fields is D gene, J gene, V gene, clone size, CDR3 protein, CDR3 DNA. A D gene is named only where the DNA matches it firmly. Some rows mark clone size as missing; the rest say once, few, many or name a class of expanded clone.

-	TRBJ2-7	TRBV29-1	-	CSIGGVNEQYF	TGCAGTATAGGGGGGGTCAACGAGCAGTACTTC
TRBD1	TRBJ1-3	TRBV11-2	-	CASSPGQGPGNTIYF	TGTGCCAGCAGCCCAGGACAGGGCCCTGGAAACACCATATATTTT
-	TRBJ2-3	TRBV18	-	CASSPPGGTDTQYF	TGTGCCAGCTCACCACCGGGGGGCACAGATACGCAGTATTTT
-	TRBJ1-6	TRBV7-2	-	CASRNQGLISPLHF	TGTGCCAGCAGGAACCAGGGGCTGATTTCACCCCTCCACTTT
-	TRBJ2-7	TRBV18	-	CASSPFGAGASYEQYF	TGTGCCAGCTCACCTTTCGGGGCAGGGGCCTCCTACGAGCAGTACTTC
TRBD1	TRBJ2-7	TRBV28	few	CASSPTGTAYYEQYF	TGTGCCAGCAGTCCCACCGGGACAGCTTACTACGAGCAGTACTTC
TRBD2	TRBJ2-3	TRBV10-1	-	CASSEGTSADTQYF	TGCGCCAGCAGTGAGGGGACTAGCGCAGATACGCAGTATTTT
-	TRBJ2-7	TRBV11-1	-	CASSLRTAGEQYF	TGTGCCAGCAGCTTACGGACAGCGGGTGAGCAGTACTTC
TRBD1	TRBJ1-2	TRBV7-9	-	CASSRQGRGYTF	TGTGCCAGCAGCCGACAGGGACGGGGCTACACCTTC
-	TRBJ2-7	TRBV6-1	-	CASSPRQVYEQYF	TGTGCCAGCAGTCCTCGACAGGTTTACGAGCAGTACTTC
-	TRBJ1-2	TRBV6-5	-	CASSEWRGGYTF	TGTGCCAGCAGTGAATGGAGGGGTGGCTACACCTTC
TRBD1	TRBJ2-1	TRBV28	-	CASSLPGTGRPNEQFF	TGTGCCAGCAGTTTACCCGGGACAGGGAGACCTAATGAGCAGTTCTTC
TRBD1	TRBJ2-3	TRBV19	-	CASSNRGGAWADTQYF	TGTGCCAGTAGTAACCGAGGGGGCGCGTGGGCAGATACGCAGTATTTT
-	TRBJ2-3	TRBV7-2	-	CASSPDTDTQYF	TGTGCCAGCAGCCCGGACACAGATACGCAGTATTTT
-	TRBJ2-3	TRBV7-2	-	CASSLFAGYTDTQYF	TGTGCCAGCAGCTTATTCGCGGGTTACACAGATACGCAGTATTTT
-	TRBJ1-5	TRBV30	-	CAWTGGPGQPQHF	TGTGCCTGGACGGGGGGGCCGGGTCAGCCCCAGCATTTT
-	TRBJ1-2	TRBV28	-	CASRLGGGFGGYGYTF	TGTGCCAGCAGACTCGGAGGGGGTTTCGGCGGCTATGGCTACACCTTC
TRBD2	TRBJ2-1	TRBV19	-	CASSMAGEGYNEQFF	TGTGCCAGTAGTATGGCTGGGGAGGGTTACAATGAGCAGTTCTTC
-	TRBJ2-3	TRBV15	once	CVTSRGLAASTDTQYF	TGTGTCACCAGCAGAGGTCTAGCCGCTAGCACAGATACGCAGTATTTT
-	TRBJ2-5	TRBV15	-	CATSVGGQAGETQYF	TGTGCCACCAGCGTGGGTGGTCAAGCCGGAGAGACCCAGTACTTC
-	TRBJ2-2	TRBV27	-	CASSQTVANTGELFF	TGTGCCAGCAGTCAGACAGTAGCGAACACCGGGGAGCTGTTTTTT
-	TRBJ1-6	TRBV5-1	-	CASSLVGQRSSYNSPLHF	TGCGCCAGCAGCTTGGTCGGCCAGCGGAGCTCCTATAATTCACCCCTCCACTTT
-	TRBJ1-2	TRBV19	-	CATRGLSEEGGYTF	TGTGCCACCCGGGGACTTTCGGAAGAGGGTGGCTACACCTTC